The clone carrying this T cell receptor beta chain appeared a few times. Its antigen is not identified. This specimen belongs to a study of graft-versus-host responses after intestinal transplantation. Findings and limits, study-wide: Graft-donor T cell macrochimerism in patients accompanied high graft-versus-host to host-versus-graft clonal ratios in allografts. GvH clonotypes were identified within recipient marrow, with a subset emerging first in ileum or blood.

The trim removed 0 bases at V and 4 bases at J, leaving 8 bases unmatched. Germline CDR1 reads SGDLS; CDR2 reads YYNGEE. The CDR3 sequence is 17 residues long. The table came from immunoSEQ multiplex PCR; TCRdb's copy has only in-frame clones and leaves some out. The sample includes approximately 70,000 clones, over 70% of them seen just once. The source was unstimulated CD4+ T cells sorted from spleen or lymph node cells, collected before transplant. The chain employs TRBV9 and TRBJ2-1; 9 bases agree with TRBD2. This clonotype originated in a human donor who was the organ donor for an intestinal transplant. The CDR3 region has the DNA TGTGCCAGCAGCGTAGCTTCAAGTAGCGGGGGATACAATGAGCAGTTCTTC. This codes for CASSVASSSGGYNEQFF.